Detailed here is one T cell receptor (beta chain). Its antigen is not known. The source of the sample is a study of brain T cells in children with intractable seizures. Trimming pared 4 bases from V and 2 bases from J, leaving 20 bases between. The germline V gene encodes CDR1 SEHNR and CDR2 FQNEAQ (reference sequence). The CDR3 spans 17 residues. Notes on the study in general: Only CDR3 sequence similarity suggested viral specificity, without known HCMV serostatus.

Sequencing was limited to surgery cases with top T cell transcript signatures in brain tissue. At least one anti-epileptic drug was given before surgery. Measured with immunoSEQ multiplex PCR; TCRdb has only the in-frame clones, and not every one. The sample consists of about 40,000 clones, around 90% of them appearing once. V is TRBV7-9 and J is TRBJ2-5; perhaps D is TRBD1 or TRBD2 (5 bases each). The receptor's source is a girl aged 2 to 9 with tuberous sclerosis and intractable seizures. The specimen comprised peripheral blood, sampled at surgery. CDR3 amino acids: CASSSPPGRPRQETQYF. CDR3 nucleotide sequence: TGTGCCAGCAGCTCACCTCCGGGACGCCCCCGACAAGAGACCCAGTACTTC.